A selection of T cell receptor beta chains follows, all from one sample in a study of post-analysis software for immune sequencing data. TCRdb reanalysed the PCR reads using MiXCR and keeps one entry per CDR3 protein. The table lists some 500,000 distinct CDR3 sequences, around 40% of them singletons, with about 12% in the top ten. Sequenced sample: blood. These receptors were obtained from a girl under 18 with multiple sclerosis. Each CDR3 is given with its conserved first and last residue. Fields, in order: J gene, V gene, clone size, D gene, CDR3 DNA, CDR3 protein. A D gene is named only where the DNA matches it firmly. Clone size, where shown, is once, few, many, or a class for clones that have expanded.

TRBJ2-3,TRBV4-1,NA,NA,TGCGCCAGCAGCCAAGTGGGCGGGACCCCAGATACGCAGTATTTT,CASSQVGGTPDTQYF
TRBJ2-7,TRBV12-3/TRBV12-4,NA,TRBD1,TGTGCCGCCCGGGACAGGGTATCCTACGAGCAGTACTTC,CAARDRVSYEQYF
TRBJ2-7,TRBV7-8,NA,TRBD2,TGTGCCAGCAGCTCGCCGGGACTAGCGGATTACGAGCAGTACTTC,CASSSPGLADYEQYF
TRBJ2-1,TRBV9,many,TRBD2,TGTGCCAGCAGCGTCGGACTAGCGGTTTACAATGAGCAGTTCTTC,CASSVGLAVYNEQFF
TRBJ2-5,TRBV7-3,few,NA,TGTGCCAGCAGTCCCACAGGGATACAAGAGACCCAGTACTTC,CASSPTGIQETQYF
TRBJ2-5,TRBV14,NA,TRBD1,TGTGCCAGCAGCCAAGAACCCAGACAGGGGGTGTACAAGCAGTACTTC,CASSQEPRQGVYKQYF
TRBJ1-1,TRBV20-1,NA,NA,TGCAGTGCTAGAGCTATCCCACCATCCATGAACACTGAAGCTTTCTTT,CSARAIPPSMNTEAFF
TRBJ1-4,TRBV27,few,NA,TGTGCCAGCAGTCCTACAGGGAGGGGTGAAAAACTGTTTTTT,CASSPTGRGEKLFF
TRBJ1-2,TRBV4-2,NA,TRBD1,TGTGCCAGCAGCCAAAGACAGGGTAGGGGCTACACCTTC,CASSQRQGRGYTF
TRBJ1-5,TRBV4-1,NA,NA,TGCGCCAGCAGCCAGTTGGGGGGTCAGCCCCAGCATTTT,CASSQLGGQPQHF
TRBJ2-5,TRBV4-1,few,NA,TGCGCCAGCAGTCCCTTAGCGTCTGGCGAGACCCAGTACTTC,CASSPLASGETQYF
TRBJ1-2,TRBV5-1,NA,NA,TGCGCCAGCAGCTTGTCCGGACAGACCTATGGCTACACCTTC,CASSLSGQTYGYTF
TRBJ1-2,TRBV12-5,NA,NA,TGTGCTAGTGGTTTACCAGGGACCGGCTACACCTTC,CASGLPGTGYTF
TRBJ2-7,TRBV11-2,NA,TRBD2,TGTGCCAGCAGCCTCGGACTAGCCTTGGACCAGCAGTACTTC,CASSLGLALDQQYF
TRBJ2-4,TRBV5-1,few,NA,TGCGCCAGCAGCTTGGAGGGGGAGGGCGTTCAGTACTTC,CASSLEGEGVQYF
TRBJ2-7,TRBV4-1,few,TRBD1,TGCGCCAGCAGCCATACCGGGACAGGGGCCTACGAGCAGTACTTC,CASSHTGTGAYEQYF
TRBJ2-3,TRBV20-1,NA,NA,TGCAGTGTAGCAACTAGGTTCGTGGGCACAGATACGCAGTATTTT,CSVATRFVGTDTQYF
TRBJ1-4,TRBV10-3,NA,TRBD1,TGTGCCGCCCGTCCTGGACAGGGTTATGAAAAACTGTTTTTT,CAARPGQGYEKLFF
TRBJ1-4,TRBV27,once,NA,TGTGCCTCCAAACGGGGGGCAACTAATGAAAAACTGTTTTTT,CASKRGATNEKLFF
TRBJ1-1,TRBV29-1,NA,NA,TGCAGCGTTGGGAGAAGCGCAGAGAACACTGAAGCTTTCTTT,CSVGRSAENTEAFF
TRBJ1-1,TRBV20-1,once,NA,TGCAGTGCTATCTTTGACATGAACACTGAAGCTTTCTTT,CSAIFDMNTEAFF
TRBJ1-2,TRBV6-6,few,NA,TGTGCCAGCACCCTCGCAGGGAAAGGCTACACCTTC,CASTLAGKGYTF
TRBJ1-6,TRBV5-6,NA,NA,TGTGCCAGCAGCCCGATAAGTTCACCCCTCCACTTT,CASSPISSPLHF
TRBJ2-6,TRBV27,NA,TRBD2,TGTGCCAGCAGCCTACGGGGGGTTGGGGCCAACGTCCTGACTTTC,CASSLRGVGANVLTF
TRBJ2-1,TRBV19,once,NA,TGTGCCAGCACTGGGGCGTTGGGGGTCTACAATGAGCAGTTCTTC,CASTGALGVYNEQFF
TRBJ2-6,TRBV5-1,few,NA,TGCGCCAGCAATCGGGGGTCTGGGGCCAACGTCCTGACTTTC,CASNRGSGANVLTF
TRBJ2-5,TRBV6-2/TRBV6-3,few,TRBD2,TGTGCCAGCACCTTAGCGGGCCCTCAAGAGACCCAGTACTTC,CASTLAGPQETQYF
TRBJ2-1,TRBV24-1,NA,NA,TGTGCCACCAGTGGTAACCCTAATGAGCAGTTCTTC,CATSGNPNEQFF
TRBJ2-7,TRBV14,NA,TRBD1,TGTGCCAGCAGCCCCCTGGGACAGGGGGCCGGAGAGCAGTACTTC,CASSPLGQGAGEQYF
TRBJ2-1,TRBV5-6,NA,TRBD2,TGTGCCAGCAGCTTAGGGACTAGCTACAATGAGCGGTTCTTC,CASSLGTSYNERFF
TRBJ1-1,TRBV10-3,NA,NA,TGTGCCATCAGTGAGTCTCCTAAGGGTACTACTGAAGCTTTCTTT,CAISESPKGTTEAFF
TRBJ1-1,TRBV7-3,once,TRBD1,TGTGCCAGTAGACAGGGTGGGAGGACTGAAGCTTTCTTT,CASRQGGRTEAFF
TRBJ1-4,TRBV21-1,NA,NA,TGTGCCAGCAGCAAAGCGCTCGAGGGGCCCGTATTATGGACTAATGAAAAACTGTTTTTT,CASSKALEGPVLWTNEKLFF
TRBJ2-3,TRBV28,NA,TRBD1,TGTGCCAGCAGTTCCCTGGGACAGCCTATTGGCACAGATACGCAGTATTTT,CASSSLGQPIGTDTQYF
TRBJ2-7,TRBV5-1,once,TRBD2,TGCGCCAGCAGCTTGAGGCTAGCGGGGCCGGGCTCCGAGCAGTACTTC,CASSLRLAGPGSEQYF
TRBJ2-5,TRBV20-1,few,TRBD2,TGCAGTGCAATGACTAGCGGGGAACAAGAGACCCAGTACTTC,CSAMTSGEQETQYF
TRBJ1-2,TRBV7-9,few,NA,TGTGCCAGCAGCCCAACAGGGATTGGCTACACCTTC,CASSPTGIGYTF
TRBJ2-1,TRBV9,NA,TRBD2,TGTGCCAGCAGCGTAGCTGCTACTAGCGGGTTTTACAATGAGCAGTTCTTC,CASSVAATSGFYNEQFF
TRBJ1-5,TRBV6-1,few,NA,TGTGCCAGCAGTGAGGGGACGGTGAATCAGCCCCAGCATTTT,CASSEGTVNQPQHF
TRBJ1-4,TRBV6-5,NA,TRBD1,TGTGCCAGCCGATACCAGGGACAGGGAAGGGACCATAATGAAAAACTGTTTTTT,CASRYQGQGRDHNEKLFF
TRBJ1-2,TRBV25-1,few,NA,TGTGCCAGCAGTGAATGGGGGGCGCGGGGCTATGGCTACACCTTC,CASSEWGARGYGYTF
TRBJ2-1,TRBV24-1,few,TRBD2,TGTGCCACCAGTTGGGCTAGCGGCCACAATGAGCAGTTCTTC,CATSWASGHNEQFF
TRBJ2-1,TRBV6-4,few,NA,TGTGCCAGCAGTGACTCTAACAGGAATGAGCAGTTCTTC,CASSDSNRNEQFF
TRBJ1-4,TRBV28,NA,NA,TGTGCCAGCAGATTTAAGGGGGGGTATAATGAAAAACTGTATTTT,CASRFKGGYNEKLYF
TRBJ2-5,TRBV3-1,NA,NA,TGTGCCAGCAGCCAAGATCGCGACAGGCAAGAGACCCAGTACTTC,CASSQDRDRQETQYF
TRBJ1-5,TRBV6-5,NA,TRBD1,TGTGCCAGTTCGACAGGGTTGGGACAGCCCCAGCATTTT,CASSTGLGQPQHF
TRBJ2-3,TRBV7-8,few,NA,TGTGCCAGCAGCTTAGGCCCCGGGGCTTACACAGATACGCAGTATTTT,CASSLGPGAYTDTQYF
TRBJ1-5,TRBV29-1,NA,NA,TGCAGCGTTTCCGGGGAAGGACAGCCCCAGCATTTT,CSVSGEGQPQHF
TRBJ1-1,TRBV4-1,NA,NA,TGCGCCAGCAGCCAGAAGGGCCAGAACACTGAAGCTTTCTTT,CASSQKGQNTEAFF
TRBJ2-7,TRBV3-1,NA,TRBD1,TGTGCCAGCAGCCAAGGGACATCAGGGGGACCCCAGTACTTC,CASSQGTSGGPQYF
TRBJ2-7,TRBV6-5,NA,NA,TGTGCCAGCAGTTACCGGGGGATCCACCCCCCCTACGAGCAGTACTTC,CASSYRGIHPPYEQYF
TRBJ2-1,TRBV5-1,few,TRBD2,TGCGCCAGCAGCTTGGCCCGGACTAGCGGGAGGATGGAGGGTGAGCAGTTCTTC,CASSLARTSGRMEGEQFF
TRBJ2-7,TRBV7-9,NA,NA,TGTGCCAGCAGCTTAGGCAGCACCTACGAGCAGTACTTC,CASSLGSTYEQYF
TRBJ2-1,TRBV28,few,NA,TGTGCCATCCTGAACCGAAACTACAATGAGCAGTTCTTC,CAILNRNYNEQFF
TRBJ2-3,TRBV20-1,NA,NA,TGCAGTGCCTACGGGGACTTCACTTTAGATACGCAGTATTTT,CSAYGDFTLDTQYF
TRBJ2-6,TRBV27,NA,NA,TGTGCCAGCGGACGACAGGCTGGTGGGGCCAACGTCCTGACTTTC,CASGRQAGGANVLTF
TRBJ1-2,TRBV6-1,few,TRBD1,TGTGCCAGCAGTCACAGGGGGGACTATGGCTACACCTTC,CASSHRGDYGYTF
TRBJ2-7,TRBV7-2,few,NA,TGTGCCAGCAGCCCCCGACAGATTACGGAGCAGTACTTC,CASSPRQITEQYF
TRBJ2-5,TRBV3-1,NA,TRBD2,TGTGCCAGCAGCCAGGGCGGGGGGGGCCCCTACAATGAGCGGTACTTC,CASSQGGGGPYNERYF